This T cell receptor beta chain was sequenced in a study of T cell repertoires in cytomegalovirus infection. From the reads, TCRdb called clonotypes with MiXCR, one entry per CDR3 protein. The data show about 530,000 distinct CDR3 sequences, with 26% seen just once and less than 15% held by the top ten. Germline lookup yields CDR1 SGHNT and CDR2 YYREEE (reference sequence). J gave up 7 bases and V 2 bases, and 4 bases lay outside the gene matches. The CDR3 runs 14 residues. As concerns this clonotype: The antigen remains unidentified.

Study outcomes and limitations: Summed frequency of public TCR beta families distinguished CMV carriers with the relevant HLA.

Material: PBMCs. This sequence originates from a human donor in good health (CMV status not recorded). Some clones in this sample may be carry-over from other donors' samples. The chain uses TRBV5-4 and TRBJ2-1, with 9 positions matching TRBD2. CDR3 coding DNA: TGTGCCAGCAGCTTTACGGGACTAGCTAATGAGCAGTTCTTC. This encodes CASSFTGLANEQFF.